Each of the 30 T cell receptor beta chains below was sequenced from the same sample in a study of CD8 T cells in ankylosing spondylitis. In TCRdb, the 5' RACE reads were re-called with MiXCR into one record per CDR3 protein. The data hold about 280,000 distinct CDR3 sequences, with approximately 20% observed a single time. Sample: blood, either unsorted or a sorted T cell fraction (not recorded which). The receptors here all came from a male donor with ankylosing spondylitis or in good health (not recorded which).

This clonotype was counted at least ten times. The genes are TRBV7-7 and TRBJ2-5, with D unresolved. Trimming left V 3 bases short and J 0 bases short, with 11 bases between. Germline CDR1 SSHAT, CDR2 FNYEAQ (reference sequence). The CDR3 totals 15 residues. The CDR3 loop reads CASSFQNGYQETQYF. CDR3 bases: TGTGCCAGCAGCTTCCAGAACGGGTACCAAGAGACCCAGTACTTC.

V and J are TRBV7-9 and TRBJ1-1, with 8 bases aligning to TRBD1. CDR1 and CDR2 (germline): SEHNR, FQNEAQ (reference sequence). The CDR3 has 12 amino acids. J gave up 3 bases and V 8 bases, and 2 bases lay outside the gene matches. CDR3 residues: CASGQGDTEAFF. Written as DNA, the CDR3 is TGTGCCAGCGGACAGGGAGACACTGAAGCTTTCTTT.

The rearrangement joins TRBV5-4 to TRBJ2-7; D perhaps matches TRBD1 (5 bases). The germline V gene has CDR1 SGHNT and CDR2 YYREEE (reference sequence). Trimming took off 1 base at V and 0 bases at J, with 14 bases between the two ends. The CDR3 has 16 residues. CDR3 region: CASSLFVGLSSYEQYV. CDR3 DNA sequence: TGTGCCAGCAGCTTGTTTGTGGGGCTCAGCTCCTACGAGCAGTACGTC.

Ten or more counts support this clonotype. CDR3 residues: CASSPNEGGLSGYTF. DNA for the CDR3: TGTGCCAGCAGCCCGAACGAGGGGGGTCTGAGTGGCTACACCTTC. The rearrangement uses TRBV7-6 and TRBJ1-2, with D possibly matching TRBD1 (6 bases). Trimming removed 5 bases at V and 7 bases at J, with 20 bases between. The germline CDR1 and CDR2 sequences are SGHVS and FNYEAQ. This CDR3 spans 15 amino acids. The whole variable domain, filled in from reference TRBV7-6 and TRBJ1-2, reads GAGVSQSPRYKVTKRGQDVALRCDPISGHVSLYWYRQALGQGPEFLTYFNYEAQQDKSGLPNDRFSAERPEGSISTLTIQRTEQRDSAMYRCASSPNEGGLSGYTFGSGTRLTVV.

This clonotype has a handful of counts. The rearrangement links TRBV28 to TRBJ2-4, with 10 bases identical to TRBD1. Trimming cost V 9 bases and J 2 bases; bases outside gene matches: 4. The V gene's germline CDR1 is MDHEN and CDR2 SYDVKM. This CDR3 has 14 amino acids. DNA for the CDR3: TGTGCCAGAGGGGACAGGGGCACCAAAAACATTCAGTACTTC. Residues: CARGDRGTKNIQYF.

This clonotype was picked up many times. CDR3 amino acids: CSAFRPNYGYTF. The CDR3 DNA reads TGCAGTGCTTTCCGACCAAACTATGGCTACACCTTC. The chain links TRBV20-1 to TRBJ1-2; the D is unclear. The CDR3 loop spans 12 amino acids. The ends were cut back, 5 bases at V and 2 bases at J, with 9 bases in the middle. Germline CDR1 DFQATT, CDR2 SNEGSKA (reference sequence).

V usage is TRBV12-3 or TRBV12-4 and J usage is TRBJ2-5; D gene unclear. Trimming took off 10 bases at V and 3 bases at J, with 15 bases between the two ends. The CDR3 has 13 amino acids. The CDR3 here is CATTRNREETQYF. The CDR3 bases are TGTGCCACCACGAGGAACAGAGAAGAGACCCAGTACTTC.

This clonotype was seen at least ten times. V gene TRBV29-1 combines with J gene TRBJ2-2; a weak D match, TRBD1 (7 bases). Looked up from germline, CDR1 is SQVTM and CDR2 is ANQGSEA. The length of the CDR3 is 16 residues. The V gene lost 4 bases and the J gene lost 1 base, with 16 bases spanning the gap. The CDR3: CSVASNRGGNTGELFF. Here the CDR3 DNA reads TGCAGCGTTGCCTCCAACAGGGGAGGGAACACCGGGGAGCTGTTTTTT.

V gene TRBV4-1 combines with J gene TRBJ2-2, with 7 bases fitting TRBD1. Looked up from germline, CDR1 is MGHRA and CDR2 is YSYEKL. Trimming cost V 3 bases and J 2 bases; bases outside gene matches: 3. The CDR3 consists of 15 residues. The CDR3 DNA is TGCGCCAGCAGCCACCGGGACAGAAACACCGGGGAGCTGTTTTTT. Its translation: CASSHRDRNTGELFF.

Details on this clonotype: The junction shows a germline mismatch at one end, possibly a read error. V and J are TRBV28 and TRBJ1-5; D ambiguous. The CDR3 loop spans 11 amino acids. Germline V lookup: CDR1 MDHEN, CDR2 SYDVKM. The CDR3: CTSSSNQPQHF. CDR3 coding DNA: TGTACCAGCAGCTCGAATCAGCCCCAGCATTTT.

This clonotype came up a few times. The genes are TRBV29-1 and TRBJ2-1; D might be TRBD2 (5 bases). V lost 7 bases and J 0 bases, leaving 13 bases between the germline ends. Germline V gene lookup returns CDR1 SQVTM and CDR2 ANQGSEA. The CDR3 contains 14 residues. CDR3 nucleotide sequence: TGCAGCGCTTGGATGGGGAGCTCCTACAATGAGCAGTTCTTC. It translates to CSAWMGSSYNEQFF.

The rearrangement links TRBV19 to TRBJ2-2; D gene ambiguous. CDR3 length: 15 residues. The germline V and J ends were trimmed by 3 bases and 0 bases, with 8 bases remaining between them. Germline values: CDR1 LNHDA, CDR2 SQIVND (reference sequence). CDR3 nucleotides: TGTGCCAGTAGTATCCGTACATCGAACACCGGGGAGCTGTTTTTT. Protein sequence: CASSIRTSNTGELFF.

This clonotype was detected a few times. CDR3: CATISGKSTDTQYF. The CDR3 DNA sequence: TGTGCCACGATTAGCGGGAAAAGCACAGATACGCAGTATTTT. The J gene is TRBJ2-3, the V gene TRBV27; TRBD2 aligns across 8 bases. Looked up from germline, CDR1 is MNHEY and CDR2 is SMNVEV (reference sequence). The V gene end was trimmed by 10 bases and the J gene end by 0 bases; junction bases not matched to a gene: 6. The CDR3 sequence is 14 residues long.

The V and J genes are TRBV28 and TRBJ1-3, with D possibly TRBD1 on 5 matching bases. CDR3 length equals 15 residues. The germline gives CDR1 MDHEN, CDR2 SYDVKM. Trimming cost V 6 bases and J 4 bases, with 16 bases left between them. CDR3 nucleotides: TGTGCCAGCAGACTCTCGGTTCGGACAGGAAACACCATATATTTT. This translates into CASRLSVRTGNTIYF.

This clonotype came up a few times. The chain has TRBV6-5 and TRBJ2-1, with TRBD2 identical over 8 bases. V was clipped by 2 bases and J by 3 bases; unmatched bases: 6. Per the germline V gene, CDR1 is MNHEY and CDR2 is SVGAGI. The CDR3 has 16 residues. The CDR3: CASSYEGGGFYNEQFF. CDR3 sequence (DNA): TGTGCCAGCAGTTACGAGGGCGGGGGGTTCTACAATGAGCAGTTCTTC.

This clonotype has more than one count but fewer than ten. This chain links TRBV9 with TRBJ2-3; either TRBD1 or TRBD2 may supply D (5 bases each). V lost 2 bases to trimming and J lost 6 bases, with 10 bases between them. Germline V gene lookup returns CDR1 SGDLS and CDR2 YYNGEE. The CDR3 is made up of 13 amino acids. CDR3 region: CASSVGGRDTQYF. The DNA of the CDR3 is TGTGCCAGCAGCGTTGGGGGTAGGGATACGCAGTATTTT.

V is TRBV21-1 and J is TRBJ2-4; the D call in the table, TRBD1, was not verified against the DNA. TRBV21-1 corresponds to a pseudogene. CDR3 length: 16 residues. The CDR3 sequence: CASSIQDRAPKNIQYF. DNA of the CDR3: TGTGCCAGCAGCATCCAGGACAGGGCCCCCAAAAACATTCAGTACTTC.

This sequence joins TRBV29-1 and TRBJ2-5; the D gene is possibly TRBD1 (5 bases). CDR1 and CDR2 from the germline V gene are SQVTM and ANQGSEA. The CDR3 contains 12 residues. This chain's CDR3 is CNILGLQETQYF. CDR3 coding DNA: TGCAACATCCTGGGGCTCCAAGAGACCCAGTACTTC.

In this sample, this clonotype turned up a few times. The CDR3 region is CSARGGQSSYNEQFF. CDR3 bases: TGCAGTGCTAGAGGGGGACAGTCTTCCTACAATGAGCAGTTCTTC. The V gene is TRBV20-1, the J gene TRBJ2-1, with 7 bases identical to TRBD1. The germline V gene encodes CDR1 DFQATT and CDR2 SNEGSKA (reference sequence). The CDR3 runs 15 residues. Trimming took 1 base from V and 1 from J; bases not matched to a gene: 4.

The chain links TRBV6-1 to TRBJ2-7; 7 nucleotides match TRBD1. Per germline, CDR1 MNHNS and CDR2 SASEGT. This CDR3 is 16 amino acids long. V lost 0 bases, J lost 2 bases, and 7 bases stayed unmatched. This chain's CDR3 is CASSEAGGAGTYEQYV. The CDR3 DNA reads TGTGCCAGCAGTGAAGCAGGGGGCGCAGGAACCTACGAGCAGTACGTC.

The chain uses TRBV28 and TRBJ2-5, with 8 bases lining up with TRBD1. V shed 2 bases, J shed 7 bases, and the junction held 6 bases outside the gene matches. Looked up from germline, CDR1 is MDHEN and CDR2 is SYDVKM. The CDR3 extends over 14 amino acids. The CDR3 DNA sequence: TGTGCCAGCAGTTTAGGGGACAGGCTCGGGACCCAGTACTTC. Translated, it gives CASSLGDRLGTQYF.

As DNA, the CDR3 is TGTGCCATCAGTGACTCCGGGACTAGTTATGAGCAGTTCTTC. It encodes CAISDSGTSYEQFF. The gene calls are TRBV10-3 and TRBJ2-1; TRBD2 matches 8 bases. V gave up 3 bases and J gave up 8 bases; unmatched junction bases: 6. This CDR3 region has 14 residues. Germline CDR1 reads ENHRY; CDR2 reads SYGVKD.

This chain joins TRBV5-1 and TRBJ2-2, with 9 bases identical to TRBD2. Unmatched junction bases numbered 2, after V lost 1 base and J lost 1 base. Per the germline V gene, CDR1 is SGHRS and CDR2 is YFSETQ. This CDR3 region has 16 residues. The CDR3 here is CASSLRLAENTGELFF. The CDR3 DNA sequence: TGCGCCAGCAGCTTGCGACTAGCGGAGAACACCGGGGAGCTGTTTTTT.

In this sample, this clonotype turned up a few times. Here the CDR3 reads CATSEPWGTGELFF. CDR3 nucleotide sequence: TGTGCCACCAGTGAGCCGTGGGGCACCGGGGAGCTGTTTTTT. The chain employs TRBV24-1 and TRBJ2-2; D uncertain. The V end was cut by 4 bases, the J end by 4 bases, with 9 bases between. The CDR3 has 14 residues. Germline V lookup: CDR1 KGHDR, CDR2 SFDVKD.

The CDR3 DNA reads TGTGCCAGCAGTTACGGGGGGCAGGTACTCACTGAAGCTTTCTTT. This gives the protein CASSYGGQVLTEAFF. The chain combines TRBV6-5 with TRBJ1-1; a weak D match, TRBD1 (6 bases). Trimming took 2 bases from V and 4 from J, leaving 14 bases between them. CDR1 and CDR2 (germline): MNHEY, SVGAGI. The CDR3 length is 15 residues.

This clonotype was seen a few times. This chain links TRBV6-5 with TRBJ2-1, with 7 bases that match TRBD1. Trimming at V came to 2 bases and at J to 0 bases, leaving 4 bases not matched to a gene. CDR1 MNHEY and CDR2 SVGAGI come from the germline V gene. The CDR3 totals 16 residues. CDR3 bases: TGTGCCAGCAGTTACGACTACAGGGGCTCCTACAATGAGCAGTTCTTC. Protein: CASSYDYRGSYNEQFF.

This clonotype was seen only a few times. The rearrangement links TRBV20-1 to TRBJ1-5, with 7 bases identical to TRBD1. Trimming cost V 0 bases and J 0 bases; bases outside gene matches: 5. Germline V lookup: CDR1 DFQATT, CDR2 SNEGSKA (reference sequence). The CDR3 is 16 residues long. The CDR3 sequence: CSARDLGQYSNQPQHF. In nucleotides, the CDR3 is TGCAGTGCTAGAGATCTGGGACAGTATAGCAATCAGCCCCAGCATTTT.

The rearrangement links TRBV5-1 to TRBJ2-5, with D possibly matching TRBD2 (5 bases). The germline CDR1 and CDR2 sequences are SGHRS and YFSETQ. The V gene lost 2 bases and the J gene lost 4 bases, with 12 bases spanning the gap. This CDR3 spans 14 amino acids. The CDR3 reads CASSFSDRGETQYF. In nucleotides, the CDR3 is TGCGCCAGCAGCTTTAGCGACCGCGGAGAGACCCAGTACTTC.

V and J are TRBV7-9 and TRBJ1-2; D is unresolved. The germline V and J ends were trimmed by 6 bases and 7 bases, with 12 bases remaining between them. Germline values: CDR1 SEHNR, CDR2 FQNEAQ (reference sequence). This CDR3 region has 12 residues. In nucleotides, the CDR3 is TGTGCCAGCAGTCGAGGTATAGGTGGCTACACCTTC. It codes for CASSRGIGGYTF.

This clonotype was observed a handful of times. The J gene is TRBJ1-2, the V gene TRBV20-1; D unclear. The germline V and J ends were trimmed by 1 base and 7 bases, with 10 bases remaining between them. The germline gives CDR1 DFQATT, CDR2 SNEGSKA (reference sequence). This CDR3 comprises 12 residues. CDR3: CSARVEMGGYTF. CDR3 bases: TGCAGTGCTAGAGTGGAGATGGGTGGCTACACCTTC.